This T cell receptor beta chain was obtained from a study of T cell changes during pregnancy in multiple sclerosis. This clone appeared once. CDR3 size: 14 residues. CDR1 and CDR2 (germline): GTSNPN, SVGIG (reference sequence). V was clipped by 3 bases and J by 5 bases, with 16 bases between them. Method: immunoSEQ multiplex PCR; TCRdb's copy keeps in-frame clones and lacks some. The sample lists roughly 80,000 clones; roughly 93% were seen once. The source material was peripheral blood, sampled in the second trimester of pregnancy. The chain links TRBV30 to TRBJ1-1; D gene unclear. The clonotype was recovered from a female donor with multiple sclerosis, enrolled in a pregnancy study. The CDR3 reads CAWRSQPIFTEAFF. The CDR3 nucleotides are TGTGCCTGGAGAAGCCAACCAATTTTTACTGAAGCTTTCTTT. Supplemented by reference TRBV30 and TRBJ1-1, the full variable domain reads SQTIHQWPATLVQPVGSPLSLECTVEGTSNPNLYWYRQAAGRGLQLLFYSVGIGQISSEVPQNLSASRPQDRQFILSSKKLLLSDSGFYLCAWRSQPIFTEAFFGQGTRLTVV.